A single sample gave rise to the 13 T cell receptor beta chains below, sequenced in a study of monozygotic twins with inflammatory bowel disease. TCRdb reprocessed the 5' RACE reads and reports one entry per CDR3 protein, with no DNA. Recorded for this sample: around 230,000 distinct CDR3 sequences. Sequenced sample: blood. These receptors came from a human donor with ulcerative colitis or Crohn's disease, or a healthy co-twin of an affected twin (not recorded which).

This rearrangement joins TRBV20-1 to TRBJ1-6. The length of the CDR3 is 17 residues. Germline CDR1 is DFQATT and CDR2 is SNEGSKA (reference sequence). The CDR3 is CSARDPGSLGKVSPLHF.

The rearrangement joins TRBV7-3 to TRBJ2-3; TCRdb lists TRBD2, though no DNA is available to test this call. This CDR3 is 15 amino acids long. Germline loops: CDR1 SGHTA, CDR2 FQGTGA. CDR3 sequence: CASSLRGFRTDTQYF.

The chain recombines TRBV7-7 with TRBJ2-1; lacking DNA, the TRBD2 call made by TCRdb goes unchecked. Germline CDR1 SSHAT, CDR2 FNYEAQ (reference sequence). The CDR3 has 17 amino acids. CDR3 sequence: CASSSLGGRGSYNEQFF.

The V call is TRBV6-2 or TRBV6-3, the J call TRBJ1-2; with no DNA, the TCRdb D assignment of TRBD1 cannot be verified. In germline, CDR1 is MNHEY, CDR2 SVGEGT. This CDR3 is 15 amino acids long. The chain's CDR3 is CASSYDREGGYGYTF.

The CDR3 here is CASSPSARGPSDGNTIYF. The chain uses TRBV18 and TRBJ1-3; TCRdb's D call, TRBD1, is unchecked because there is no DNA. This CDR3 region has 18 residues. Germline CDR1 KGHSH, CDR2 LQKENI.

CDR3 amino acids: CASSRRQVSTGELFF. The V gene is TRBV18, the J gene TRBJ2-2. Germline V CDR1 and CDR2: KGHSH, LQKENI. CDR3 length equals 15 residues.

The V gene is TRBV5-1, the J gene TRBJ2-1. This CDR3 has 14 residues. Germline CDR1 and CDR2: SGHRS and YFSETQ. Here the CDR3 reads CASSIPLGSNEQFF.

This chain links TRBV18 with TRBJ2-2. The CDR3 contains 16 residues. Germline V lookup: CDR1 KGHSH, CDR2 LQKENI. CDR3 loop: CASSPLGVGMSGELFF.

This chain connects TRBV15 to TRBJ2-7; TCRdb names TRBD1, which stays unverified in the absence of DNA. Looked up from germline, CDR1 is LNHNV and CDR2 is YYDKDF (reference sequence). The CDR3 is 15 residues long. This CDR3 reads CATSRDYGWTSEQYF.

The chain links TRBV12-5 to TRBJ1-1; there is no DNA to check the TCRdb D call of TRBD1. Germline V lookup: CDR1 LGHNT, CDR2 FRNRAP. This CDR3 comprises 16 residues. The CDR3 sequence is CASGLSRGQGNTEAFF.

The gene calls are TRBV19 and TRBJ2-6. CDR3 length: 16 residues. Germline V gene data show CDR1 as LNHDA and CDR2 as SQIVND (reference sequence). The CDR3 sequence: CASSPLEAPGANVLTF.

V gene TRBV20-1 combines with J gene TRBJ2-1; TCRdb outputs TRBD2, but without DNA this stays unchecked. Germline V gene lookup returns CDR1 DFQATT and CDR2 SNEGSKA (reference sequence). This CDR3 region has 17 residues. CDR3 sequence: CSARQGLAGERRDEQFF.

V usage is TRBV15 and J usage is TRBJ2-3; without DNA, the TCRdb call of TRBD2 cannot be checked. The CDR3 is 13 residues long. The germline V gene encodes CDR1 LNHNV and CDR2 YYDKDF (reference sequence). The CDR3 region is CATSKEGRDTQYF. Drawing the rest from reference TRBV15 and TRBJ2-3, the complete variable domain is DAMVIQNPRYQVTQFGKPVTLSCSQTLNHNVMYWYQQKSSQAPKLLFHYYDKDFNNEADTPDNFQSRRPNTSFCFLDIRSPGLGDTAMYLCATSKEGRDTQYFGPGTRLTVL.